This is a list of T cell receptor beta chains from one sample in a study of shared clonotypes between healthy human individuals. TCRdb's table, derived via immunoSEQ multiplex PCR, lists solely in-frame clones and lacks some. The table shows 2 million to 2.5 million clones, with 90% to 95% occurring only once. The sample was naive CD8+ T cells from PBMCs. These receptors were obtained from a man between 18 and 35 years old in good health. Some clones in this sample may be carry-over from other donors' samples. The CDR3 runs from the conserved cysteine through the conserved F or W. A D gene is named only where the DNA matches it firmly.

>NA|TRBV2|19|TRBJ2-6
CASSESARVPSGGANVLTF
>TRBD1|TRBV11-1|17|TRBJ2-7
CASSFPPAEGANYEQYF
>NA|TRBV4-3|13|TRBJ1-4
CASSQARGLELFF
>TRBD1|TRBV7-2|16|TRBJ1-2
CASSLAIGTGGRGYTF
>NA|TRBV4-1|12|TRBJ2-4
CASSGDQNIQYF
>NA|TRBV29-1|13|TRBJ1-2
CSVVFWRDYGYTF
>NA|TRBV13|14|TRBJ1-3
CASSLAGLGNTIYF
>NA|TRBV11-1|15|TRBJ2-1
CASSLAPGFLPEQFF
>NA|TRBV7-2|17|TRBJ1-3
CASSTQGSLYSGNTIYF
>TRBD1|TRBV4-1|17|TRBJ1-5
CASSQLPGTGSNQPQHF
>NA|TRBV7-9|13|TRBJ1-1
CASSLGGGTEAFF
>NA|TRBV14|14|TRBJ2-7
CASSQGQGVHEQYF
>NA|TRBV28|13|TRBJ1-1
CASSLLVNTEAFF
>NA|TRBV5-1|12|TRBJ1-1
CASWDLNTEAFF
>NA|TRBV28|13|TRBJ2-7
CASSLAGAYEQYF
>NA|TRBV28|14|TRBJ2-1
CASSFRGAYNEQFF
>NA|TRBV2|13|TRBJ2-1
CASTPWGYNEQFF
>NA|TRBV28|12|TRBJ2-7
CASSQTSLGQYF
>NA|TRBV19|14|TRBJ2-2
CASKEAPNTGELFF
>TRBD2|TRBV27|20|TRBJ2-1
CATITPRGLAERRFYNEQFF
>TRBD1|TRBV27|13|TRBJ1-2
CASSTRDSYGYTF
>TRBD1|TRBV18|13|TRBJ1-1
CASGGGEDTEAFF
>NA|TRBV27|14|TRBJ2-7
CASSLPGGNLEQYF
>NA|TRBV19|17|TRBJ1-2
CASSIRVGPTPAGGYTF
>NA|TRBV28|12|TRBJ2-1
CASSFENNEQFF
>TRBD1|TRBV6-6|16|TRBJ1-1
CASRSRDRGLSTEAFF
>NA|TRBV28|15|TRBJ2-3
CASSYGDPSQDTQYF